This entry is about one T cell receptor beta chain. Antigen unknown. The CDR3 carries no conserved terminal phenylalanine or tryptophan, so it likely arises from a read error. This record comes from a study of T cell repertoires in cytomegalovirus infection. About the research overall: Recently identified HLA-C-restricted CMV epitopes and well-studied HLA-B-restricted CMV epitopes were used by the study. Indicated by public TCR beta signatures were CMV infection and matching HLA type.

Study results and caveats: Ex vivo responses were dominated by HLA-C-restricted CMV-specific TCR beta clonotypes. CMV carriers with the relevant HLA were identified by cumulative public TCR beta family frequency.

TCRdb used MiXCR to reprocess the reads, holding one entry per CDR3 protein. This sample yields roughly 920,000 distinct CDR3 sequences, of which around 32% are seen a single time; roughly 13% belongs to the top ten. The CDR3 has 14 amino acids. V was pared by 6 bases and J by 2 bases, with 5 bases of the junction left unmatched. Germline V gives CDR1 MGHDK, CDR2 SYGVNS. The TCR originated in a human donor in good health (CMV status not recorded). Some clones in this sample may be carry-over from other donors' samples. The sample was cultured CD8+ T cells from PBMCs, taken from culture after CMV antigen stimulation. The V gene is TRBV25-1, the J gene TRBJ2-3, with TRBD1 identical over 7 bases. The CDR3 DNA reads TGTGCCAGCAGCCGCAGGGGGTCCACAGATACGCAGTATTCT. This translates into CASSRRGSTDTQYS.